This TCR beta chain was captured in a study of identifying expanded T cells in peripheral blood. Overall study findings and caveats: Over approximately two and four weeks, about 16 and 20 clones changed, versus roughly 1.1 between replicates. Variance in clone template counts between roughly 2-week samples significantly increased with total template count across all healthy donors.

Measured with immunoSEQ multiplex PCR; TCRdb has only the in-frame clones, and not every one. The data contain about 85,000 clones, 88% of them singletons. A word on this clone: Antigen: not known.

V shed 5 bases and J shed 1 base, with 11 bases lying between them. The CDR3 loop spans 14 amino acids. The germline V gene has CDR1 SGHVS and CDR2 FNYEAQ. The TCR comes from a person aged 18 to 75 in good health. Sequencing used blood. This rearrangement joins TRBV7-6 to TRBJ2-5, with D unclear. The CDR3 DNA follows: TGTGCCAGCAGCCCAGCGTGGGGCCAAGAGACCCAGTACTTC. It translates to CASSPAWGQETQYF.